The present T cell receptor (beta chain) was sequenced within a study of T-cell reconstitution after alpha-beta-depleted transplantation in children. CDR3 length equals 15 residues. Germline V CDR1 and CDR2: SGDLS, YYNGEE. With 4 bases removed from V and 4 bases from J, the gap between germline ends came to 17 bases. Study conclusions and caveats: Expanded clones from the graft, numbering several hundred, reportedly supplied alpha-beta T cells about two months after transplant. Several patients had high TCRbeta diversity at day 60; it came from surviving recipient T cells and thymic progenitors. Newly produced T cells mostly accounted for T-cell counts and diversity one year post-transplant.

The authors prepared the TCRbeta library with unique molecular identifiers. TCRdb analysed the PCR reads with MiXCR anew, one entry per CDR3 protein. The sample shows 200,000 or so distinct CDR3 sequences, around 5.9% of them seen only once. A note on this clonotype: Its matching antigen is unknown.

This sequence joins TRBV9 and TRBJ1-1; no definite D call. This TCR was sampled from a girl under three years old with combined immunodeficiency, due to receive a stem cell transplant. Here the sequenced sample was PBMCs, taken before TCRalphabeta/CD19-depleted stem cell transplant. The CDR3 DNA reads TGTGCCAGCAGCCCTTACGGGGTCGGGAGCACTGAAGCTTTCTTT. Protein: CASSPYGVGSTEAFF.